These T cell receptor beta chains were read from a single sample in a study of blood T cell repertoires in COVID-19. Sequenced by immunoSEQ multiplex PCR; TCRdb stores in-frame clones only, minus some. The sample yields about 370,000 clones, nearly 90% seen once. Sequencing was done on a sample of PBMCs or T cells enriched from blood (not recorded which). The receptors come from a woman in her 30s who had recovered from COVID-19. CDR3s include the opening cysteine and the closing phenylalanine or tryptophan. The D gene is left open where the match is weak. Only some rows state a clone size, as once, few, many or a class for expanded clones.

TRBV27	TRBD1	NA	TRBJ1-1	TGTGCCAGCAGTTTATCCGGGACAGGGGGAGAAGCTTTCTTT	CASSLSGTGGEAFF
TRBV9	NA	NA	TRBJ2-2	TGTGCCAGCAGCGTAGGATATCGGGGGAGCTCCACCGGGGAGCTGTTTTTT	CASSVGYRGSSTGELFF
TRBV30	TRBD2	NA	TRBJ2-1	TGTGCCTGGGGGCCGGGACTAGCGAGCAATGAGCAGTTCTTC	CAWGPGLASNEQFF
TRBV19	TRBD1	NA	TRBJ1-6	TGTGCCAGTCGGGGACAGGGAAAATCACCCCTCCACTTT	CASRGQGKSPLHF
TRBV5-4	NA	NA	TRBJ1-5	TGTGCCAGCAGCTTGGGCGGGGGACAAAATCAGCCCCAGCATTTT	CASSLGGGQNQPQHF
TRBV27	NA	NA	TRBJ1-5	TGTGCCAGCAGTATCAACAGGGTAGATCAGCCCCAGCATTTT	CASSINRVDQPQHF
TRBV3-1/TRBV3-2	TRBD1	few	TRBJ2-7	TGTGCCAGCAGCCAAAACAGGGGGTCCCCCCCCCAGTACTTC	CASSQNRGSPPQYF
TRBV6-1	NA	NA	TRBJ2-3	TGTGCCAGCAGTGAATTATTTACAGATACGCAGTATTTT	CASSELFTDTQYF
TRBV7-2	NA	NA	TRBJ1-5	TGTGCCAGCAGCTTACGGCAGGGCGACAATCAGCCCCAGCATTTT	CASSLRQGDNQPQHF
TRBV19	TRBD2	NA	TRBJ2-1	TGTGCCAGTAGTATTAGTAGCGGTCCCGGGAGGGAGCAGTTCTTC	CASSISSGPGREQFF
TRBV19	TRBD1	NA	TRBJ2-1	TGTGCCAGTAGTACGACAGGGAGCTCCTACAATGAGCAGTTCTTC	CASSTTGSSYNEQFF
TRBV5-8	TRBD1	NA	TRBJ1-4	TGTGCCAGCAGCTTGAAAAGGGGGCTGCAGGAAAAACTGTTTTTT	CASSLKRGLQEKLFF
TRBV7-2	TRBD2	NA	TRBJ2-7	TGTGCCAGCAGCTACCGATTAGCGGGGACCTACGAGCAGTACTTC	CASSYRLAGTYEQYF
TRBV10-3	NA	NA	TRBJ2-6	TGTGCCAGCAAGGATGCGGAAACGGGGGCCAACGTCCTGACTTTC	CASKDAETGANVLTF
TRBV6-2/TRBV6-3	TRBD2	NA	TRBJ2-3	TGTGCCAGCAGTTACGCGGGGGTTAGCACAGATACGCAGTATTTT	CASSYAGVSTDTQYF
TRBV30	NA	NA	TRBJ1-3	TGTGCCTGGAGGCCCGGGTGGGTCTCGGACACCATATATTTT	CAWRPGWVSDTIYF
TRBV19	TRBD1	NA	TRBJ2-2	TGTGCCAGTAGTTCGCGGGACAGGGGTTCCGGGGAGCTGTTTTTT	CASSSRDRGSGELFF